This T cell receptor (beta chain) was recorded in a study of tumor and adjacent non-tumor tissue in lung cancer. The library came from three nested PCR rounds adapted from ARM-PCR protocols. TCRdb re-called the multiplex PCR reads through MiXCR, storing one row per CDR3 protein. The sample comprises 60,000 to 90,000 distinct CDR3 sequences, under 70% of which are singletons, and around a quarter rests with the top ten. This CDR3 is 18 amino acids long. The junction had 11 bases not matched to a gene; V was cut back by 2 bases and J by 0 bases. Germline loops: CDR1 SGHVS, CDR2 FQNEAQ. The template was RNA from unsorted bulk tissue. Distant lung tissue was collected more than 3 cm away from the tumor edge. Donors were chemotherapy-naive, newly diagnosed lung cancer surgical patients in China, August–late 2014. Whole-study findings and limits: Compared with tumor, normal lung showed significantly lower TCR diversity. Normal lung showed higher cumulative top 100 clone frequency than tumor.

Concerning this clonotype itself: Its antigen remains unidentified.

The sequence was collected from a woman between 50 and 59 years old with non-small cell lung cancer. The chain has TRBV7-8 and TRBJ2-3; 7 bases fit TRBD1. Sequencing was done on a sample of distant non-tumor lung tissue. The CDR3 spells CASSLKDRIAASTDTQYF. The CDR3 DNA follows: TGTGCCAGCAGCTTAAAGGACAGGATAGCAGCTAGCACAGATACGCAGTATTTT.